This is a list of T cell receptor beta chains from one sample in a study of cytomegalovirus exposure and HLA in healthy donors. This table comes from immunoSEQ multiplex PCR, and its TCRdb copy is limited to in-frame clones, with some not included. The sample shows roughly 150,000 clones, approximately 86% of them seen only once. Source material: PBMCs. These receptors were obtained from a woman in her forties or fifties in good health and CMV-seropositive. CDR3s include the opening cysteine and the closing phenylalanine or tryptophan. D genes are given only for firm matches. Clone size is given for some rows only: seen once, a few or many times, or a class if the clone is expanded.

>NA|TRBJ2-1|TRBV4-2|TRBD2
TGTGCCAGCAGCCACGCTACGGGGAGGGACGGTTACAATGAGCAGTTCTTC
CASSHATGRDGYNEQFF
>NA|TRBJ1-3|TRBV5-1|NA
TGCGCCAGCAGCTTGGGGCGGTTTAATTACTCTGGAAACACCATATATTTT
CASSLGRFNYSGNTIYF
>NA|TRBJ2-3|TRBV4-2|NA
TGTGCCAGCAGCCAACCGGACAGAAAAAAGGGAGATACGCAGTATTTT
CASSQPDRKKGDTQYF
>NA|TRBJ1-4|TRBV10-3|TRBD1
TGTGCCATCAGTGAGGGCACCGCGACAGGGGCAACTAATGAAAAACTGTTTTTT
CAISEGTATGATNEKLFF
>NA|TRBJ2-2|TRBV6-6|TRBD1
TGTGCCAGCTCTACAGGGGCCCCCCGGGAGCTGTTTTTT
CASSTGAPRELFF
>NA|TRBJ1-3|TRBV6-5|NA
TGTGCCAGCAGTCCGACGGGCGGGATAGAAAACACCATATATTTT
CASSPTGGIENTIYF
>NA|TRBJ2-1|TRBV9|TRBD1
TGTGCCAGCAGTGGGGACAGTGAGCGCAATGAGCAGTTCTTC
CASSGDSERNEQFF
>NA|TRBJ2-1|TRBV5-4|TRBD2
TGTGCCAGCAGCCCGGGACTAGCGGGGCTTTACAATGAGCAGTTCTTC
CASSPGLAGLYNEQFF
>NA|TRBJ1-2|TRBV7-9|NA
TGTGCCAGCAGCTTGCCGGGGGGGAACTATGGCTACACCTTC
CASSLPGGNYGYTF
>few|TRBJ1-1|TRBV4-1|NA
TGCGCCAGCAGCCCTAACCACAGGGTAACTGAAGCTTTCTTT
CASSPNHRVTEAFF
>NA|TRBJ1-2|TRBV9|NA
TGTGCCAGCAGCGGAAATCAGGGGCCCGACTATGGCTACACCTTC
CASSGNQGPDYGYTF
>NA|TRBJ2-2|TRBV2|NA
TGTGCCAGCAGCTCGGCGGACACAAACACCGGGGAGCTGTTTTTT
CASSSADTNTGELFF
>NA|TRBJ2-7|TRBV7-2|NA
TGTGCCAGCAGCTTAGAGGGGGGGCGAGGCTACGAGCAGTACTTC
CASSLEGGRGYEQYF
>NA|TRBJ2-7|TRBV19|NA
TGTGCCAGTAGTATAGCCAGCGCGAGCTCCTACGAGCAGTACTTC
CASSIASASSYEQYF
>NA|TRBJ2-7|TRBV9|NA
TGTGCCAGCAGCCCTTCAGCGGGCTACGAGCAGTACTTC
CASSPSAGYEQYF
>NA|TRBJ2-5|TRBV19|TRBD1
TGTGCCAGTAGTATTAACCCTCTTGTCGGGACAGGGGGCGCAGGGTGGTACCAAGAGACCCAGTACTTC
CASSINPLVGTGGAGWYQETQYF
>few|TRBJ2-1|TRBV9|TRBD2
TGTGCCAGCAGCGCGGGTGGGGGGGTAACGAGTGAGCAGTTCTTC
CASSAGGGVTSEQFF
>NA|TRBJ2-2|TRBV10-3|NA
TGTGCCATCAGTGAACAGAAAGCCGGGGAGCTGTTTTTT
CAISEQKAGELFF
>NA|TRBJ2-3|TRBV13|NA
TGTGCCAGCAGCAAATCCGGGGACACAGATACGCAGTATTTT
CASSKSGDTDTQYF
>NA|TRBJ1-4|TRBV4-3|TRBD1
TGCGCCAGCAGCCGGACCGGGACAGGGTTGGAAAAACTGTTTTTT
CASSRTGTGLEKLFF
>NA|TRBJ2-7|TRBV4-3|TRBD2
TGCGCCAGCAGCCAAGACGTGGGGACTAGCGCCGTCGAGTACTTC
CASSQDVGTSAVEYF
>NA|TRBJ1-5|TRBV6-6|NA
TGTGCCAGCCAGCAAACCCAGGGTAAAAGTCAGCCCCAGCATTTT
CASQQTQGKSQPQHF
>NA|TRBJ1-2|TRBV14|NA
TGTGCCAGCAGCCAATCAGGGCGAGGCTACACCTTC
CASSQSGRGYTF
>NA|TRBJ2-5|TRBV9|NA
TGTGCCAGCAGCGGGAGGGACGAGACCCAGTACTTC
CASSGRDETQYF
>NA|TRBJ1-1|TRBV19|NA
TGTGCCAGTACCTCAACCCCGGGGGGTAACACTGAAGCTTTCTTT
CASTSTPGGNTEAFF
>few|TRBJ1-1|TRBV5-1|TRBD1
TGCGCCAGCAGCCGGGACAGCCTTAGGGAGACTGAAGCTTTCTTT
CASSRDSLRETEAFF
>NA|TRBJ1-5|TRBV19|TRBD1
TGTGCCAGTAGGGGACAGAATAGCAATCAGCCCCAGCATTTT
CASRGQNSNQPQHF
>NA|TRBJ2-2|TRBV5-6|TRBD2
TGTGCCAGCAGCCCCAACGGGGGGTTAGGGACCGGGGAGCTGTTTTTT
CASSPNGGLGTGELFF
>NA|TRBJ2-1|TRBV6-1|TRBD2
TGTGCCAGCAGGAGTACTAGCGGGGGCCTTATCTTCTTC
CASRSTSGGLIFF
>NA|TRBJ2-1|TRBV4-3|TRBD2
TGCGCCAGCAGCCAAGCTAGCGGGGGGATTAACAATGAGCAGTTCTTC
CASSQASGGINNEQFF
>NA|TRBJ1-2|TRBV5-6|NA
TGTGCCAGCAGCCCCGACACTAACTATGGCTACACCTTC
CASSPDTNYGYTF
>NA|TRBJ2-1|TRBV19|NA
TGTGCCAGTAGTACCCCTACCTACAATGAGCAGTTCTTC
CASSTPTYNEQFF
>NA|TRBJ2-6|TRBV19|NA
TGTGCCAGTAGTATAGACGGTCGGAGCTCTGGGGCCAACGTCCTGACTTTC
CASSIDGRSSGANVLTF
>NA|TRBJ2-5|TRBV11-2|TRBD1
TGTGCCAGCAGCCCCCCGACAGGGGAAACCCAGTACTTC
CASSPPTGETQYF
>NA|TRBJ1-5|TRBV27|NA
TGTGCCAGCAGTTTCGGGGGCAATCAGCCCCAGCATTTT
CASSFGGNQPQHF
>NA|TRBJ1-6|TRBV11-2|TRBD1
TGTGCCAGCAGCTCACCCGACAGGGGGATGACACCCCTCCACTTT
CASSSPDRGMTPLHF